The T cell receptor beta chain described here comes from a study of cytomegalovirus exposure and HLA in healthy donors (dated by TCRdb to about 2017). About the investigation overall: An earlier analysis of some 550 of the donors reported about 250 Gb of sequence data and some 100 million unique TCR beta sequences from some 180 million T cells. Rather than drawing on any new phenotypic data, the later analysis identified candidate immune exposures from TCR beta sequences and the way those sequences occurred across donors. The study used immunosequencing to profile the T cell repertoires of approximately 630 subjects and linked those repertoires to cytomegalovirus serostatus. Donor age, sex, ethnicity and CMV serostatus were compiled alongside the repertoire data. Of the approximately 370 genotyped donors, less than 85% were placed in the genetic ancestry cluster associated with self-reported Caucasian donors. Every repertoire in the discovery cohort had been generated on one and the same sequencing platform. On average, about 240,000 unique TCR beta nucleotide sequences were sequenced per donor among 300 to 500 genotyped donors of the cohort, with roughly 18% of those sequences being non-productive. Around 300 gigabases of sequencing data and tens of millions of unique TCR sequences were included in an early release covering 550 to 800 HLA-typed donors. To study patterns of TCR occurrence, a later analysis re-analyzed previously published TCR beta repertoires from just over 650 donors and added high-resolution HLA genotyping. The number of typed donors differed by locus: roughly 629-640 for A, B, C, DRB1 and DQB1; approximately 520 for DQA1; around 610 for DPA1; and some 430 for DPB1. An earlier analysis of fewer than 700 of the donors applied high-throughput TCR beta sequencing to assess whether each TCR beta V gene segment acted as functional or pseudogenic. High-throughput TCR immunosequencing, statistical association of individual TCRs with disease status, and machine learning were combined to predict cytomegalovirus infection status. Both class I and class II loci were covered by HLA typing, at four-digit resolution. Because of strong linkage in the cohort, five DR-DQ haplotypes were treated as single units for association and clustering. A later genetic analysis took genome-wide SNP genotypes for about 55% of the 666 donors and used that subset as a discovery cohort. Besides the first cohort of around 700 subjects, a separate validation cohort made up of around 120 different subjects was used. The aim of the study was to test whether cataloging public T cell receptors could identify signatures of past pathogen exposure.

To note about this clone: Its antigen is unknown. No base qualities exist here, and no much larger clone lies one base off it.

The cohort consisted of 650 to 700 healthy bone marrow donors. At the time of sampling, all cohort members were nominally healthy, though unrecorded immune exposures were likely present. The donor was CMV seronegative and was included in the group of 352 seronegative cohort members. Each donor provided a peripheral blood sample, and peripheral blood mononuclear cells were used for TCR beta sequencing. Genomic DNA was extracted from the blood cell samples with the Qiagen DNeasy Blood Extraction Kit. Study-wide conclusions, independent of this receptor: According to a later analysis, TCR association rates differed among HLA loci, with DRB1 alleles showing the most associated TCRs and HLA-C alleles showing the fewest. According to a later genetic analysis, donors in an Asian-associated ancestry cluster had fewer N-insertions in productive TCRs than the roughly 670-donor mean. Roughly uniform sequencing depth across donors was assumed in presence/absence analyses, although this assumption may not hold. It was suggested by the authors that the approach could potentially be generalized to other disease states and immunological phenotypes. Correlated functional status among segregating V segments might be attributable to linkage disequilibrium, but an unknown experimental factor could not be ruled out. In vitro tests confirmed that a few of the cytomegalovirus-associated TCR beta chains recognize cytomegalovirus antigens. A later analysis associated 15,000 to 20,000 TCR beta sequences with specific HLA alleles at a false discovery rate of 0.05. A later analysis reported that several top co-occurrence clusters appeared linked to parvovirus B19, influenza, CMV and Epstein-Barr virus. For the cohort, immune exposure information was limited to CMV serostatus. A further reported finding was that TCR beta sequences accurately predicted the HLA-A and HLA-B alleles for most subjects in the first cohort. A later analysis found that HLA-associated TCR beta chains were more clonally expanded and had lower generation probabilities than equally common non-associated chains. Because HLA typing was missing for some donors at each locus, association tests included only the typed subset. The study gave a list of over 150 TCR beta chains associated with cytomegalovirus. Only TCR beta chains were sequenced in this cohort, and the absence of alpha or paired-chain data limited detectable features. A later genetic analysis associated a missense DCLRE1C variant with V-gene and J-gene trimming of TCR beta chains, and an independent cohort replicated the association. A later analysis found that most CMV-associated TCR beta chains appeared HLA-restricted, with HLA associations seemingly driven largely by CMV exposure. The classifier was reported to diagnose cytomegalovirus status with high specificity and sensitivity in both the original cohort and the validation cohort. Because counts were too low, 15 to 20 rarely observed V segments, including chromosome 9 orphons, were left out of the earlier analysis of a few hundred of the donors. Because the 87-base-pair reads could not distinguish some IMGT-functional V segments, including TRBV6-2 and TRBV6-3, those segments were excluded. An earlier analysis of around 600 of the donors showed that most TCR beta V segments appeared in productive rearrangements either about 87% or about 30% of the time, which broadly matched IMGT annotations. Across donors, most TCR sequences were observed very rarely, whereas some public TCRs were present in many individuals. Assigning TCR associations to individual alleles was difficult when HLA alleles, especially DR and DQ, strongly co-occurred. A cluster of highly shared sequence variants was judged likely to be a technical artifact of the sequencing pipeline.

To prepare the library, the immunoSEQ multiplex PCR assay was applied. For the multiplex PCR, a mixture combining 60 forward primers for TCR Vbeta segments and 13 reverse primers for TCR Jbeta segments was used. The CDR3 region of rearranged TCR beta genes was amplified from genomic DNA with a multiplex PCR assay. The Illumina HiSeq System was used to sequence the amplified TCR beta libraries as 87-base-pair reads. On the authors' methods: In a later analysis, tens of millions of unique TCR beta chains were counted across the approximately 670 repertoires, and roughly 11 million of these chains were shared by at least two donors. A nearest-neighbor algorithm error-corrected the raw reads and collapsed the reads into unique sequences, merging closely related sequences to remove PCR and sequencing errors. CDR3 sequences were aligned to IMGT reference sequences to assign V, D and J gene segments. For a sequence to be retained, a match of at least six nucleotides was required to both a V gene segment and a J gene segment. A rearrangement was called productive if the CDR3 had no stop codons and remained in frame with V and J, and every other rearrangement was called non-productive. CDR3 was defined by IMGT convention, running from the second conserved V-encoded cysteine to the conserved J-encoded phenylalanine. In an earlier analysis of around 640 of the donors, sequences lacking an unambiguous match to a single V gene segment were excluded. In an earlier analysis of 587 of the donors, V segments were called functional above 56.7% productive rearrangements and were called segregating when the between-donor standard deviation exceeded 5%. To diagnose cytomegalovirus status from the catalog of TCR beta chain sequences, a statistical classification framework was built. A later analysis assigned V and J genes by comparing TCR nucleotide sequences with IMGT/GENE-DB human TR gene sequences. The TCRdist pipeline was used in a later analysis to assign CDR3 sequences and most-parsimonious VDJ recombination scenarios. In a later analysis, every TCR beta chain was defined by the combination of its CDR3 amino acid sequence and its V-gene family, and reads without a unique V-gene family were dropped. To address suspected cross-contamination and a sequencing artifact, a later analysis removed a few hundred highly shared, low-generation-probability nucleotide sequences. In a later analysis, a clonal expansion index for each public chain was calculated from normalized within-repertoire ranks of inferred template counts. A later analysis computed generation probabilities with a VDJ recombination model fitted to out-of-frame rearrangements, and checked the results against IGoR. A later analysis scored TCR-TCR, TCR-HLA and TCR-CMV co-occurrence with hypergeometric tests, applying a repertoire-size bias correction to TCR pairs. To estimate false discovery rates, a later analysis permuted the HLA or CMV assignments 20 times. In a later analysis, co-occurring TCRs were grouped with DBSCAN, and TCRdist sequence similarity was added when clustering was performed within HLA-allele-positive subsets. Co-occurrence clustering excluded repertoires with fewer than 30,000 or more than 120,000 public chains, plus five with anomalous nucleotide sharing. TCRdb's version of the immuneACCESS table is confined to in-frame rearrangements and falls short of the full clone set. An unresolved V gene accounts for under half of the shortfall where checked; the remainder is of unknown origin. That table is the source of V, J and clone size, and D and trimming were worked out from the DNA. This sample lists about 170,000 clones; roughly 83% were detected once. The ten most abundant clones make up 1.2% of the sample.

For CDR1 and CDR2, the germline V gene lists LGHNA and YSLEER. Between the V and J ends, shortened by 3 bases and 3 bases respectively, the junction contains 9 bases. The CDR3 runs 14 amino acids, cysteine and phenylalanine included. Here the CDR3 DNA is all that survives: 42 bases in frame from base 1. The chain uses TRBV4-3 and TRBJ1-3, and possibly TRBD1, on 5 matching bases. The sequence derives from a boy under 10 years old in good health and CMV-seronegative. The sample taken for sequencing was PBMCs. CDR3 loop: CASSHPGGGNTIYF. The bases read TGCGCCAGCAGCCACCCGGGGGGTGGAAACACCATATATTTT.